A single sample gave rise to the 20 T cell receptor beta chains below, sequenced in a study of CD8 T cells in ankylosing spondylitis. Study-wide points: What appeared characteristic of ankylosing spondylitis blood was a TCR beta motif of seven to nine highly homologous variants.

These receptors' antigens are unknown. Each CDR3 protein is one row after TCRdb ran MiXCR on the 5' RACE reads. Here the sample spans about 840,000 distinct CDR3 sequences, approximately 12% being singletons. Material: blood, either unsorted or a sorted T cell fraction (not recorded which). Every receptor here comes from a male donor with ankylosing spondylitis.

This clonotype was detected many times. The V call is TRBV25-1, the J call TRBJ1-4; tentatively, D is TRBD1 (5 bases). Per the germline V gene, CDR1 is MGHDK and CDR2 is SYGVNS. This CDR3 has 12 residues. Deletions cut 4 bases from V and 8 bases from J, with 8 bases between. DNA for the CDR3: TGTGCCAGCAGTGCCAGGACAGAAAAACTGTTTTTT. This translates into CASSARTEKLFF.

This clonotype showed up just a few times. This sequence joins TRBV10-2 and TRBJ1-1; D is uncertain. Germline CDR1 is WSHSY and CDR2 is SAAADI. Trimming stripped 10 bases from V and 5 bases from J, with 14 bases between. This CDR3 has 12 residues. The CDR3 loop is CATQLEWTEAFF. CDR3 DNA: TGCGCCACCCAACTGGAGTGGACTGAAGCTTTCTTT.

This clonotype was observed at least ten times. The chain links TRBV6-2 or TRBV6-3 to TRBJ1-6; D remains ambiguous. V shed 5 bases and J shed 7 bases, with 15 bases lying between them. CDR3 length: 15 residues. Germline CDR1 is MNHEY and CDR2 is SVGEGT. The CDR3 coding sequence is TGTGCCAGCAGTGGGCGACGCGGTAACAATTCACCCCTCCACTTT. It is translated as CASSGRRGNNSPLHF.

This clonotype has a handful of counts. The chain links TRBV20-1 to TRBJ2-3; 9 positions agree with TRBD2. Trimming took 0 bases from V and 3 from J; bases not matched to a gene: 7. Germline V lookup: CDR1 DFQATT, CDR2 SNEGSKA (reference sequence). The CDR3 length is 16 residues. CDR3 in amino acids: CSARDLASGETDTQYF. CDR3 nucleotides: TGCAGTGCTAGAGATTTGGCTAGCGGGGAGACAGATACGCAGTATTTT.

Only a few counts were recorded for this clonotype. The V and J genes are TRBV7-2 and TRBJ2-2; 9 bases fit TRBD1. There are 17 residues in the CDR3. CDR1 and CDR2 from the germline V gene are SGHTA and FQGNSA. The junction had 9 bases not matched to a gene; V was cut back by 3 bases and J by 4 bases. The CDR3 here is CASSFLRQGVATGELFF. The CDR3 nucleotides read TGTGCCAGCAGCTTCCTACGACAGGGGGTAGCCACCGGGGAGCTGTTTTTT.

This clonotype occurred a few times. The chain uses TRBV20-1 and TRBJ2-5; D may correspond to TRBD1 or TRBD2 (5 bases each). Germline CDR1 and CDR2: DFQATT and SNEGSKA (reference sequence). This CDR3 has 14 residues. V was pared by 7 bases and J by 1 base, with 16 bases between. The CDR3 nucleotides read TGCAGTGTATTTAGAGGGGTGTTCCAAGAGACCCAGTACTTC. It translates to CSVFRGVFQETQYF.

V usage is TRBV18 and J usage is TRBJ1-1, with a tentative D call TRBD1 (5 bases). CDR1 and CDR2 (germline): KGHSH, LQKENI. The V and J ends lost 8 bases and 1 base respectively, with 11 bases between them. CDR3 size: 13 residues. CDR3 DNA sequence: TGTGCCAGCACGTACGACAGGAACACTGAAGCTTTCTTT. Translation gives CASTYDRNTEAFF.

This rearrangement joins TRBV20-1 to TRBJ1-5, with 8 bases identical to TRBD1. CDR3 length equals 14 residues. CDR1 and CDR2 from the germline V gene are DFQATT and SNEGSKA (reference sequence). Trimming removed 3 bases from V and 5 bases from J; junction bases left unmatched: 6. The CDR3 loop reads CSASVPTGDQPQHF. CDR3 DNA sequence: TGCAGTGCTAGTGTCCCGACAGGGGATCAGCCCCAGCATTTT.

V and J are TRBV5-5 and TRBJ2-2; weak D call: TRBD1 (5 bases). The germline gives CDR1 SGHKS, CDR2 YYEKEE (reference sequence). The V gene lost 6 bases and the J gene lost 8 bases, with 14 bases spanning the gap. The CDR3 sequence is 13 residues long. The CDR3, as DNA: TGTGCCAGCAACGTCAGGGATATTGGGGAGCTGTTTTTT. Translated: CASNVRDIGELFF.

In its sample, this clonotype was seen a few times. V and J are TRBV10-3 and TRBJ1-1, with D unresolved. Trimming removed 2 bases from V and 6 bases from J, with 10 bases in between. The CDR3 has 13 residues. Germline V gene lookup returns CDR1 ENHRY and CDR2 SYGVKD. The CDR3 loop is CAISEEKAAEAFF. The CDR3 bases are TGTGCCATCAGTGAGGAAAAGGCCGCTGAAGCTTTCTTT.

This clonotype was seen ten or more times. The CDR3 sequence: CASSSGDAARGYTF. CDR3 sequence (DNA): TGTGCCAGCAGTTCAGGGGATGCGGCTAGAGGCTACACCTTC. This sequence joins TRBV28 and TRBJ1-2, with D possibly matching TRBD1 (6 bases). CDR3 length: 14 amino acids. Trimming took 4 bases from V and 8 from J, leaving 17 bases between them. CDR1 is MDHEN, CDR2 SYDVKM, per germline.

V and J are TRBV9 and TRBJ1-2, with D unclear. The length of the CDR3 is 13 residues. Per germline, CDR1 SGDLS and CDR2 YYNGEE. V was trimmed by 0 bases and J by 2 bases, leaving 5 bases between them. For the CDR3, the DNA is TGTGCCAGCAGCGTAGACCAGAACTATGGCTACACCTTC. This codes for CASSVDQNYGYTF.

This clonotype was detected many times. The V and J genes are TRBV20-1 and TRBJ2-3; unclear D gene. The CDR3 sequence is 11 residues long. Germline V lookup: CDR1 DFQATT, CDR2 SNEGSKA (reference sequence). V was cut by 5 bases and J by 6 bases, with 9 bases left in between. The CDR3 DNA sequence: TGCAGTGCTGACCGGGTCGATACGCAGTATTTT. Protein product: CSADRVDTQYF.

The chain combines TRBV7-6 with TRBJ2-1, with 10 bases lining up with TRBD2. Germline V lookup: CDR1 SGHVS, CDR2 FNYEAQ. The CDR3 is made up of 15 amino acids. Trimming at V came to 4 bases and at J to 6 bases, leaving 6 bases not matched to a gene. The CDR3 protein is CASSSLAGAPNEQFF. CDR3 coding DNA: TGTGCCAGCAGCTCCCTAGCGGGGGCCCCCAATGAGCAGTTCTTC.

V gene TRBV10-3 combines with J gene TRBJ1-4, with 7 bases lining up with TRBD1. Germline V gene lookup returns CDR1 ENHRY and CDR2 SYGVKD. Trimming at V came to 10 bases and at J to 6 bases, leaving 8 bases not matched to a gene. The length of the CDR3 is 13 residues. The CDR3 nucleotides read TGTGCCACTGCGGGACAGACTTATGAAAAACTGTTTTTT. Protein product: CATAGQTYEKLFF.

This clonotype occurred a few times. J is TRBJ2-7 and V is TRBV11-2; TRBD2 matches 9 bases. Germline CDR1 and CDR2: SGHAT and FQNNGV. The CDR3 spans 14 residues. V gave up 5 bases and J gave up 3 bases; unmatched junction bases: 5. CDR3 DNA sequence: TGTGCCAGCAGCCACTGGACTAGCGACTACGAGCAGTACTTC. Its translation: CASSHWTSDYEQYF.

The chain carries TRBV20-1 and TRBJ2-5; D ambiguous. In germline, CDR1 is DFQATT, CDR2 SNEGSKA (reference sequence). The V end was cut by 5 bases, the J end by 5 bases, with 15 bases between. This CDR3 is built from 13 residues. The CDR3 DNA is TGCAGTGCTCTATTGGGTATTTCGGAGACCCAGTACTTC. Translation gives CSALLGISETQYF.

This clonotype was seen repeatedly, ten times or more. The chain links TRBV10-3 to TRBJ2-7, with a possible D match to TRBD1 (5 bases). This CDR3 has 15 residues. Germline V gives CDR1 ENHRY, CDR2 SYGVKD. Trimming left V 5 bases short and J 2 bases short, with 16 bases between. CDR3 amino acids: CAISRQQNIPYEQYF. In nucleotides, the CDR3 is TGTGCCATCAGTAGACAGCAGAACATTCCCTACGAGCAGTACTTC.

V usage is TRBV6-2 or TRBV6-3 and J usage is TRBJ1-1; no reliable D call. Germline V CDR1 and CDR2: MNHEY, SVGEGT. With 2 bases removed from V and 2 bases from J, the gap between germline ends came to 6 bases. The CDR3 loop spans 13 amino acids. CDR3 sequence: CASSYMGNTEAFF. The CDR3 coding sequence is TGTGCCAGCAGTTACATGGGCAACACTGAAGCTTTCTTT.

This clonotype was detected many times. This chain joins TRBV5-1 and TRBJ1-1; TRBD1 might be the D (5 bases). The CDR3 is 13 residues long. Between the trimmed V and J ends, which lost 8 bases and 1 base, there was a span of 12 bases. Looked up from germline, CDR1 is SGHRS and CDR2 is YFSETQ. CDR3 sequence (DNA): TGCGCCAGTGTGGGGCAGACGAACACTGAAGCTTTCTTT. Translating gives CASVGQTNTEAFF. Complete variable domain (other parts from reference TRBV5-1 and TRBJ1-1): KAGVTQTPRYLIKTRGQQVTLSCSPISGHRSVSWYQQTPGQGLQFLFEYFSETQRNKGNFPGRFSGRQFSNSRSEMNVSTLELGDSALYLCASVGQTNTEAFFGQGTRLTVV.